This T cell receptor (beta chain) was identified in a study of spatial heterogeneity in lung cancer. The sample's time point: sample taken at primary tumor resection. This clonotype was picked up many times. TCRdb called the 5' RACE reads again in MiXCR, with one record for every CDR3 protein. The sample gives some 80,000 distinct CDR3 sequences, approximately 8.1% of which show up once; about 6.8% is in the top ten. CDR1 and CDR2 (germline): SGHDN, FVKESK. This CDR3 has 19 residues. V was shortened by 4 bases and J by 4 bases, with 28 bases between the two germline ends. The input for sequencing was PBMCs, taken at surgery. The clonotype comes from a male donor with early-stage non-small cell lung cancer. This chain links TRBV14 with TRBJ2-5, with a weak D call TRBD1 (7 bases). CDR3 nucleotide sequence: TGTGCCAGCAGCCTACTAACCGGAGGGGGCAGGGTGTCGCGAGAGACCCAGTACTTC. It translates to CASSLLTGGGRVSRETQYF.